The rows below give T cell receptor beta chains drawn from one sample of a study of T cells after yellow fever vaccination. TCRdb re-analysed the 5' RACE reads in MiXCR, keeping a single row per CDR3 protein. The repertoire has some 400,000 distinct CDR3 sequences, 15% to 20% of them found once; the top ten carry over 15%. The sequencing used PBMCs, collected before the yellow fever booster vaccination. These receptors all come from a young man who received the YFV17D yellow fever vaccine. Both conserved end residues are part of each CDR3. D genes are given only for firm matches. Only part of the rows carry a size: once, few, many, or a class if the clone is expanded.

J	D	size	V	CDR3	DNA
TRBJ1-5	.	.	TRBV20-1	CSAYFSGKNQPQHF	TGCAGTGCTTACTTTTCGGGGAAAAACCAGCCCCAGCATTTT
TRBJ2-5	.	few	TRBV20-1	CSARIRPRETQYF	TGCAGTGCTAGAATAAGGCCGAGGGAGACCCAGTACTTC
TRBJ2-5	.	.	TRBV4-3	CASSRRQFPETQYF	TGCGCCAGCAGCCGCCGGCAGTTCCCTGAGACCCAGTACTTC
TRBJ1-1	.	.	TRBV30	CAWSVLQYTEAFF	TGTGCCTGGAGTGTACTCCAGTACACTGAAGCTTTCTTT
TRBJ1-5	.	.	TRBV6-1	CASSQQGREDQPQHF	TGTGCCAGCAGTCAGCAGGGGAGGGAAGATCAGCCCCAGCATTTT
TRBJ2-5	.	.	TRBV7-2	CASSLRQGYSQETQYF	TGTGCCAGCAGCTTAAGGCAGGGATATTCCCAAGAGACCCAGTACTTC
TRBJ2-1	TRBD2	many	TRBV29-1	CSASGGPSSYNEQFF	TGCAGCGCCAGCGGGGGGCCCAGCTCCTACAATGAGCAGTTCTTC
TRBJ2-6	.	many	TRBV29-1	CSVQGTGANVLTF	TGCAGCGTTCAGGGGACTGGGGCCAACGTCCTGACTTTC
TRBJ1-5	.	few	TRBV5-5	CASSTGLYSNQPQHF	TGTGCCAGCAGCACGGGCCTGTATAGCAATCAGCCCCAGCATTTT
TRBJ1-2	.	.	TRBV5-1	CASSPPGQSYGYTF	TGCGCCAGCAGCCCCCCCGGACAGAGCTATGGCTACACCTTC
TRBJ2-7	TRBD2	many	TRBV5-1	CASSSGPSGGRYEQYF	TGCGCCAGCAGCTCTGGGCCTAGCGGGGGGCGCTACGAGCAGTACTTC
TRBJ2-7	.	few	TRBV4-1	CASSQDHGSSYEQYF	TGCGCCAGCAGCCAAGATCACGGGAGCTCCTACGAGCAGTACTTC
TRBJ1-1	.	.	TRBV4-1	CASSQDRANTEAFF	TGCGCCAGCAGCCAAGATCGAGCCAACACTGAAGCTTTCTTT